The TCR beta chain under discussion was sequenced for a study of monozygotic twins with inflammatory bowel disease. Study findings and constraints: There was no support for any single strong signal or clonotype associated with IBD. Compared with healthy twins, IBD patients shared fewer clonotypes with others, especially with disease activity.

As regards this clonotype: Its target is unknown.

This CDR3 spans 15 amino acids. Germline lookup yields CDR1 DFQATT and CDR2 SNEGSKA (reference sequence). The cDNA of both the TCRalpha and TCRbeta chains was subjected to two nested PCRs of about 15 and 9 cycles. No DNA is given; TCRdb re-called the 5' RACE reads and lists each CDR3 protein once. In all, the sample yields a few hundred thousand distinct CDR3 sequences. This TCR was recovered from a human donor with ulcerative colitis or Crohn's disease, or a healthy co-twin of an affected twin (not recorded which). The chain has TRBV20-1 and TRBJ2-7; TCRdb calls TRBD2, which cannot be checked without DNA. Sequencing was performed on blood. CDR3 sequence reads: CSARAASGNLYEQYF.